These T cell receptor beta chains were read from a single sample in a study of blood T cell repertoires in COVID-19. Sequencing was performed with immunoSEQ multiplex PCR; in TCRdb, only in-frame clones are kept and a portion is missing. The sample gives around 100,000 clones, about 86% of which show up once; roughly 1.7% is in the top ten. The sequencing sample was made of peripheral blood. These receptors were collected from an elderly man with acute or convalescent COVID-19. The CDR3 runs from the conserved cysteine through the conserved F or W. The order of the fields is D gene, V gene, clone size, J gene, CDR3 DNA, CDR3 protein. D genes are given only for firm matches. Clone size is given for some rows only: seen once, a few or many times, or a class if the clone is expanded.

>TRBD1|TRBV9|-|TRBJ2-2
TGTGCCAGCAGCGTAGGAGGGACAGGGGCGAACACCGGGGAGCTGTTTTTT
CASSVGGTGANTGELFF
>TRBD2|TRBV28|-|TRBJ2-5
TGTGCCAGCAGTTTCGGACTAGCGGGAGTAAATCCCAATCCCAAAGGGCGAGAGACCCAGTACTTC
CASSFGLAGVNPNPKGRETQYF
>TRBD1|TRBV27|-|TRBJ1-1
TGTGCCAGCAGTTTAATGGGACAGGGGGCGCGGACTGAAGCTTTCTTT
CASSLMGQGARTEAFF
>TRBD2|TRBV28|-|TRBJ2-2
TGTGCCAGCACTCTCAGCGGGATCCCCGGGGAGCTGTTTTTT
CASTLSGIPGELFF
>TRBD1|TRBV6-2/TRBV6-3|-|TRBJ1-5
TGTGCCAGCAGCGGGGACAGGGGGCGCAAGCCCCAGCATTTT
CASSGDRGRKPQHF
>TRBD1|TRBV25-1|-|TRBJ1-1
TGTGCCAGCAGGGCCCCGGGACAGGGGACTGAAGCTTTCTTT
CASRAPGQGTEAFF
>TRBD2|TRBV28|-|TRBJ2-1
TGTGCCAGCAGTTTACCCGGCCTCCTAGCGGGAGGGCCCGGGGAGCAGTTCTTC
CASSLPGLLAGGPGEQFF
>TRBD2|TRBV5-1|-|TRBJ2-7
TGCGCCAGCAGCTTGGGGGTAGCGGGAGTCTACGAGCAGTACTTC
CASSLGVAGVYEQYF
>TRBD2|TRBV9|-|TRBJ2-1
TGTGCCAGCAGCCCACGACTAGCGGGAGTCGGAAATGAGCAGTTCTTC
CASSPRLAGVGNEQFF
>-|TRBV28|once|TRBJ1-4
TGTGCCAGCAGTTTAGGGGGGGCAACTAATGAAAAACTGTTTTTT
CASSLGGATNEKLFF
>-|TRBV11-2|once|TRBJ2-7
TGTGCCAGCAGCTTAGCAGGGGCGCCCAGCTACGAGCAGTACTTC
CASSLAGAPSYEQYF
>-|TRBV10-3|once|TRBJ2-3
TGTGCCATCATGGGGGCTAGCACAGATACGCAGTATTTT
CAIMGASTDTQYF
>TRBD1|TRBV11-2|once|TRBJ2-7
TGTGCCAGCAGCACGGGACAGGGGAACTACGAGCAGTACTTC
CASSTGQGNYEQYF
>-|TRBV5-1|-|TRBJ1-5
TGCGCCAGCAGCCCGGGGGGCAGGGACAATCAGCCCCAGCATTTT
CASSPGGRDNQPQHF
>-|TRBV15|once|TRBJ1-4
TGTGCCACCAGCAGAGAATCGGGGGAGAATGAAAAACTGTTTTTT
CATSRESGENEKLFF
>-|TRBV2|-|TRBJ1-5
TGTGCCAGCAGTACAATCAGCAATCAGCCCCAGCATTTT
CASSTISNQPQHF
>-|TRBV19|-|TRBJ1-3
TGTGCCAGTAGTCGGAAGGGGGACTCTGGAAACACCATATATTTT
CASSRKGDSGNTIYF
>-|TRBV5-5|-|TRBJ2-7
TGTGCCAGCAGCTTGGGCAGGTCCTACGAGCAGTACTTC
CASSLGRSYEQYF
>TRBD1|TRBV6-5|-|TRBJ1-2
TGTGCCAGCAGTCCTCGGGACAGCTATGGCTACACCTTC
CASSPRDSYGYTF
>-|TRBV7-9|-|TRBJ1-3
TGTGCCAGCAGCTTGGCTCAGGGCCCAGGAAACACCATATATTTT
CASSLAQGPGNTIYF
>-|TRBV20-1|-|TRBJ2-7
TGCAGTGCTAGGGACAGCAGGAAGCAGTACTTC
CSARDSRKQYF
>TRBD2|TRBV5-4|-|TRBJ2-1
TGTGCCAGCAGCCCGAAGGGACTAGCGCGAATCAATGAGCAGTTCTTC
CASSPKGLARINEQFF
>TRBD1|TRBV27|-|TRBJ2-4
TGTGCCAGCAGTGCATACAGGGGTGGGGTTCAGTACTTC
CASSAYRGGVQYF
>-|TRBV5-6|-|TRBJ1-6
TGTGCCAGCAGCGGGGGACATCTCAATTCACCCCTCCACTTT
CASSGGHLNSPLHF
>TRBD1|TRBV28|once|TRBJ1-2
TGTGCCACCCGGACAGGGGGCGCCTATGGCTACACCTTC
CATRTGGAYGYTF
>TRBD2|TRBV6-6|-|TRBJ2-7
TGTGCCAGCAGTTACGCCTTCGCCGGGAGGTCCTACGAGCAGTACTTC
CASSYAFAGRSYEQYF
>TRBD1|TRBV7-2|-|TRBJ1-2
TGTGCCAGCAGCCCCCGGACAGGGGAGACCAACTATGGCTACACCTTC
CASSPRTGETNYGYTF
>-|TRBV18|-|TRBJ2-1
TGTGCCAGCTCACCACCGCTTAGGGGCTCCTACAATGAGCAGTTCTTC
CASSPPLRGSYNEQFF
>TRBD2|TRBV2|-|TRBJ2-3
TGTGCCAGCGGGGGACTAGCGGGCACAGATACGCAGTATTTT
CASGGLAGTDTQYF
>-|TRBV30|-|TRBJ2-2
TGTGCCTGGAGTTTGGTCTCGGGAGCCACCGGGGAGCTGTTTTTT
CAWSLVSGATGELFF
>TRBD1|TRBV27|-|TRBJ2-7
TGTGCCAGCAGTTTATCGGGACAGCCCAAAGAGCAGTACTTC
CASSLSGQPKEQYF
>TRBD2|TRBV10-3|-|TRBJ2-3
TGTGCCATCGGTCCTGGACTAGCGGGAGGGGTTAGCACAGATACGCAGTATTTT
CAIGPGLAGGVSTDTQYF
>-|TRBV9|-|TRBJ2-2
TGTGCCAGCAGCCCTCCCCGGAGGTCCACCGGGGAGCTGTTTTTT
CASSPPRRSTGELFF
>-|TRBV19|-|TRBJ2-3
TGTGCCAGTAGTATAGTACCCAGGTTGGCCACAGATACGCAGTATTTT
CASSIVPRLATDTQYF
>TRBD1|TRBV5-5|-|TRBJ1-5
TGTGCCAGCAGCCCGGACAGGGTCAATCAGCCCCAGCATTTT
CASSPDRVNQPQHF
>TRBD2|TRBV6-1|-|TRBJ2-5
TGTGCCAGCAGGGAAGGACTAGCGGGAGAGACCCAGTACTTC
CASREGLAGETQYF
>-|TRBV5-5|-|TRBJ2-1
TGTGCCAGCAGCCCACAGGGAAGGCTTTACAATGAGCAGTTCTTC
CASSPQGRLYNEQFF
>TRBD1|TRBV29-1|-|TRBJ1-2
TGCAGCGTACACAGGGGGCTTAGCTATGGCTACACCTTC
CSVHRGLSYGYTF
>-|TRBV14|-|TRBJ2-3
TGTGCCAGTTCAGGAGGCAGGATCACAGATACGCAGTATTTT
CASSGGRITDTQYF
>TRBD1|TRBV28|-|TRBJ2-5
TGTGCCAGCAGTACTACTACCGGGACAGGGTACGGAGAGACCCAGTACTTC
CASSTTTGTGYGETQYF
>TRBD1|TRBV27|-|TRBJ1-6
TGTGCCAGCAGCATTGACCAGGGGGTATCACCCCTCCACTTT
CASSIDQGVSPLHF
>-|TRBV5-1|-|TRBJ1-1
TGCGCCAGCAGCTTGTTGGGGCTTGTAACTGAAGCTTTCTTT
CASSLLGLVTEAFF
>-|TRBV4-3|-|TRBJ2-4
TGCGCCAGCAGCCAAGCCACCGGGCAGGGCCAAAACATTCAGTACTTC
CASSQATGQGQNIQYF
>-|TRBV9|-|TRBJ2-3
TGTGCCAGCAGCGTCACTCAGGGAAACCCAGATACGCAGTATTTT
CASSVTQGNPDTQYF
>TRBD1|TRBV5-1|-|TRBJ1-3
TGCGCCAGCAGCTTGGATGGGACAGGGGGTTCATACGGAAACACCATATATTTT
CASSLDGTGGSYGNTIYF
>-|TRBV6-2/TRBV6-3|once|TRBJ2-6
TGTGCCAGCAGTCAGACTAGCTCTGGGGCCAACGTCCTGACTTTC
CASSQTSSGANVLTF
>-|TRBV4-3|-|TRBJ2-2
TGCGCCAGCAGCCCTCAGGCGGGGGGGGAGCTGTTTTTT
CASSPQAGGELFF
>TRBD2|TRBV4-1|-|TRBJ2-7
TGCGCCAGCAGCCAAGAAGGCGGGAGTTTTAGCGAGCAGTACTTC
CASSQEGGSFSEQYF
>-|TRBV28|-|TRBJ2-7
TGTGCCAGCAGCCCGCCTGGAGGGGCCTACGAGCAGTACTTC
CASSPPGGAYEQYF
>-|TRBV11-2|once|TRBJ2-1
TGTGCCAGCAGCACGACGGGACTTTCTAATGAGCAGTTCTTC
CASSTTGLSNEQFF
>TRBD1|TRBV6-5|-|TRBJ1-1
TGTGCCAGCAGTAAAATTTCGGGACAGGTCGCTGAAGCTTTCTTT
CASSKISGQVAEAFF
>-|TRBV19|few|TRBJ1-4
TGTGCCAGTGGCCCAGGAGGGGCTGCTAATGAAAAACTGTTTTTT
CASGPGGAANEKLFF
>TRBD1|TRBV5-1|-|TRBJ1-6
TGCGCCAGCAGCTTCCAGGGGGCCTATAATTCACCCCTCCACTTT
CASSFQGAYNSPLHF
>TRBD2|TRBV5-1|-|TRBJ2-2
TGCGCCAGCAGCTTCCCAGCGGGAGGGCCGAGGGCCGGGGAGCTGTTTTTT
CASSFPAGGPRAGELFF